This entry is about one T cell receptor (beta chain). TCRdb's table, derived via immunoSEQ multiplex PCR, lists solely in-frame clones and lacks some. Of 300,000 to 350,000 clones detected, roughly 87% appear once; the ten largest clones hold 2% to 3%. The data belong to a study of blood T cell repertoires in COVID-19. The germline V gene has CDR1 SGDLS and CDR2 YYNGEE. V was trimmed by 2 bases and J by 2 bases, leaving 16 bases between them. The CDR3 length is 16 residues. Source material: peripheral blood. V is TRBV9 and J is TRBJ2-5, with D possibly TRBD2 on 6 matching bases. The receptor was derived from a man younger than 35 with active or convalescent COVID-19. The CDR3 region is CASSVSMGRGQETQYF. The CDR3 coding sequence is TGTGCCAGCAGCGTTTCCATGGGGCGGGGACAAGAGACCCAGTACTTC.